The rows below give T cell receptor beta chains drawn from one sample of a study of shared clonotypes between healthy human individuals. TCRdb keeps only in-frame clones here, not all; method: immunoSEQ multiplex PCR. The sample records a few million clones, approximately 93% being singletons. Material for sequencing was naive CD4+ T cells from PBMCs. The receptors here all came from a young man in good health. Some clones in this sample may be carry-over from other donors' samples. Both conserved end residues are part of each CDR3. A D gene is named only where the DNA matches it firmly. Clone size is shown for a subset of rows, as once, few, many or a class of expanded clone.

>TRBD1|.|TRBV28|TRBJ1-5
TGTGCCAGCGGAACAGGGGATCAGCCCCAGCATTTT
CASGTGDQPQHF
>.|.|TRBV5-1|TRBJ2-5
TGCGCCAGCAGCTTATCGGGGGAGACCCAGTACTTC
CASSLSGETQYF
>.|once|TRBV29-1|TRBJ1-2
TGCAGCGTTCTGAAAAACTATGGCTACACCTTC
CSVLKNYGYTF
>.|.|TRBV5-1|TRBJ2-3
TGCGCCAGCAGCTTGGGTCTAGCGAGCGATACGCAGTATTTT
CASSLGLASDTQYF
>.|.|TRBV4-1|TRBJ2-5
TGCGCCAGCAGGGGCGGTTTCCAAGAGACCCAGTACTTC
CASRGGFQETQYF
>.|once|TRBV5-1|TRBJ2-1
TGCGCCAGCAGCTGGACCAGGGACAATGAGCAGTTCTTC
CASSWTRDNEQFF
>.|once|TRBV2|TRBJ2-5
TGTGCCAGCAGAGAAAGGGCCCTACGCGGAGAGACCCAGTACTTC
CASRERALRGETQYF
>.|.|TRBV6-1|TRBJ1-4
TGTGCCAGCAGTGAAGGACCGAAACTGTTTTTT
CASSEGPKLFF
>TRBD2|.|TRBV7-8|TRBJ2-1
TGTGCCAGCAGGGGAGGGCTTTTTAATGAGCAGTTCTTC
CASRGGLFNEQFF
>.|.|TRBV28|TRBJ1-5
TGTGCCAGCAGTTTGTTGGATCAGCCCCAGCATTTT
CASSLLDQPQHF
>.|.|TRBV19|TRBJ1-1
TGTGCCAGTAGTATCATCAGGGACACTGAAGCTTTCTTT
CASSIIRDTEAFF
>.|.|TRBV30|TRBJ1-5
TGTGCCTGGAGTAGGCTGCCCGGCGATCAGCCCCAGCATTTT
CAWSRLPGDQPQHF
>.|.|TRBV5-1|TRBJ2-7
TGCGCCAGCCTTCCGGGCTACGAGCAGTACTTC
CASLPGYEQYF
>.|.|TRBV19|TRBJ1-3
TGTGCCAGTAGAGAACAGCCATCTGGAAACACCATATATTTT
CASREQPSGNTIYF
>.|.|TRBV6-4|TRBJ2-1
TGTGCCAGCAGTGGATGGTTAGCACCCTACAATGAGCAGTTCTTC
CASSGWLAPYNEQFF
>.|.|TRBV7-2|TRBJ2-3
TGTGCCTGTCAGAGGCGGAGCACTAGCACAGATACGCAGTATTTT
CACQRRSTSTDTQYF
>.|.|TRBV13|TRBJ2-7
TGTGCCAGCAGCTCCCCTCTGGGGCGGGTAGGAGGGCACGAGCAGTACTTC
CASSSPLGRVGGHEQYF
>TRBD1|.|TRBV19|TRBJ1-5
TGTGCCAGTAGTGCTCCGGGACAGGGAAGCAATCAGCCCCAGCATTTT
CASSAPGQGSNQPQHF
>TRBD1|few|TRBV9|TRBJ1-1
TGTGCCAGCAGCAGGACAGGCCGGAACACTGAAGCTTTCTTT
CASSRTGRNTEAFF
>.|.|TRBV19|TRBJ1-5
TGTGCCAGTAGTATTCGGCAGGGAGGCAATCAGCCCCAGCATTTT
CASSIRQGGNQPQHF
>TRBD1|.|TRBV2|TRBJ1-5
TGTGCCAGCAGTTTCCAGGGGGCAGGGCCCCAGCATTTT
CASSFQGAGPQHF
>.|.|TRBV4-1|TRBJ2-7
TGCGCCAGCAGCCAAGATGGCTGGAGTTCCTACGAGCAGTACTTC
CASSQDGWSSYEQYF
>.|.|TRBV6-5|TRBJ2-7
TGTGCCAGCAGCCAAGGCGGGACCCGTTCCTACGAGCAGTACTTC
CASSQGGTRSYEQYF
>TRBD2|.|TRBV4-2|TRBJ2-7
TGTGCCAGCAGCCAAGAAAGGGGGACCCTAGCGGGAGGTTCCTACGAGCAGTACTTC
CASSQERGTLAGGSYEQYF
>.|.|TRBV5-1|TRBJ2-4
TGCGCCAGCAGCTTAGGGCCTGTTCAGTACTTC
CASSLGPVQYF
>.|.|TRBV28|TRBJ1-1
TGTGCCAGCAGTTTGGGCAGGGAGGCTTTCTTT
CASSLGREAFF
>.|once|TRBV2|TRBJ2-5
TGTGCCAGCAGGGGGACGCCCCTCGCCTCCCAGTACTTC
CASRGTPLASQYF
>.|.|TRBV5-1|TRBJ2-7
TGCGCCAGCAGTTCGCCGGGAAGTCGGTACGAGCAGTACTTC
CASSSPGSRYEQYF
>.|.|TRBV4-1|TRBJ1-2
TGCGCCAGCAGCCAAGATCGGGGGGTTGGCTACACCTTC
CASSQDRGVGYTF
>.|.|TRBV7-2|TRBJ2-2
TGTGCCAGCAGCTTATTTCAGGGGTTGATCACCGGGGAGCTGTTTTTT
CASSLFQGLITGELFF
>.|.|TRBV5-1|TRBJ2-7
TGCGCCAGCAGCTGGGGAATGGATCCCTACGAGCAGTACTTC
CASSWGMDPYEQYF
>TRBD1|.|TRBV5-1|TRBJ1-4
TGCGCCAGCAGCCTGGGACAGGATAATGAAAAACTGTTTTTT
CASSLGQDNEKLFF
>.|.|TRBV7-9|TRBJ2-2
TGTGCCAGCAGCTTAACGCCGGCCGGGGAGCTGTTTTTT
CASSLTPAGELFF
>.|.|TRBV7-9|TRBJ2-3
TGTGCCAGCAGCTTAGGATCCAGTAATACGCAGTATTTT
CASSLGSSNTQYF
>.|.|TRBV10-3|TRBJ2-2
TGTGCCATCAGCAGACCCGGGGAGCTGTTTTTT
CAISRPGELFF
>TRBD2|.|TRBV7-8|TRBJ2-7
TGTGCCAGCAGCTTCTTAGCGGGCTACGAGCAGTACTTC
CASSFLAGYEQYF
>.|.|TRBV5-4|TRBJ2-7
TGTGCCAGCAGCTCTCACGGGAGTCTGGACGAGCAGTACTTC
CASSSHGSLDEQYF
>.|.|TRBV28|TRBJ2-7
TGTGCCAGCAGAGGACAGTCCTACTACGAGCAGTACTTC
CASRGQSYYEQYF
>.|.|TRBV5-1|TRBJ1-2
TGCGCCAGCAGCCAGGACGTCAACAATGGCTACACCTTC
CASSQDVNNGYTF
>.|.|TRBV27|TRBJ2-7
TGTGCCAGCAGTTTATCGACAGGTCACGAGCAGTACTTC
CASSLSTGHEQYF
>.|few|TRBV29-1|TRBJ1-1
TGCAGCGTTCACAGAACGGACGTGAACACTGAAGCTTTCTTT
CSVHRTDVNTEAFF
>.|once|TRBV7-8|TRBJ2-2
TGTGCCAGCAGCCTAGACTCTTCCCGAAGGACCGGGGAGCTGTTTTTT
CASSLDSSRRTGELFF
>.|.|TRBV9|TRBJ2-1
TGTGCCAGCAGCGTAGCCGGGATGGGCTCCTACAATGAGCAGTTCTTC
CASSVAGMGSYNEQFF
>.|.|TRBV30|TRBJ2-3
TGTGCCTGGAGTCAGCTGGGCAGGAGCACAGATACGCAGTATTTT
CAWSQLGRSTDTQYF
>.|.|TRBV5-1|TRBJ2-2
TGCGCCAGCAGGGGGACGGGAACCGGGGAGCTGTTTTTT
CASRGTGTGELFF
>TRBD1|.|TRBV5-1|TRBJ2-7
TGCGCCAGCAGCTTAGGGACAGGCGCCTACGAGCAGTACTTC
CASSLGTGAYEQYF
>TRBD1|once|TRBV7-9|TRBJ1-2
TGTGCCAGCAGCTTAGCTGGGCAGGGGGGGAGGTATGGCTACACCTTC
CASSLAGQGGRYGYTF
>.|.|TRBV29-1|TRBJ1-1
TGCAGCGGACGGGGACTGATCGGGGCCGAAGCTTTCTTT
CSGRGLIGAEAFF
>.|.|TRBV7-2|TRBJ1-1
TGTGCCAGCAGCTTAGCGCGGACAGCAGAAGCTTTCTTT
CASSLARTAEAFF
>.|.|TRBV5-8|TRBJ2-3
TGTGCCAGCGGACAGTTACTAGATACGCAGTATTTT
CASGQLLDTQYF
>.|once|TRBV28|TRBJ2-7
TGTGCCAGCAGTTTATGGATCCGACCCTACGAGCAGTACTTC
CASSLWIRPYEQYF
>.|few|TRBV10-3|TRBJ1-1
TGTGCCATCAGTGAGGGGGGAACTGAAGCTTTCTTT
CAISEGGTEAFF